Below, 12 T cell receptor beta chains from the same sample are listed, as sequenced in a study. TCRdb ran MiXCR on the RT-PCR reads and lists one entry per CDR3 protein. The sample has about 700,000 distinct CDR3 sequences; 12% to 15% are singletons. Sequencing input: memory CD4+ T cells from blood. Receptors were obtained from a female donor in good health, serving as a healthy control.

This clonotype was found a few times. This chain's CDR3 is CATRRQGTSSGANVLTF. CDR3 bases: TGTGCCACCAGACGACAGGGGACAAGCTCTGGGGCCAACGTCCTGACTTTC. The chain combines TRBV15 with TRBJ2-6; 8 nucleotides align to TRBD1. The V gene end was trimmed by 6 bases and the J gene end by 0 bases; junction bases not matched to a gene: 7. This CDR3 spans 17 amino acids. Germline CDR1 reads LNHNV; CDR2 reads YYDKDF (reference sequence). Filled out from reference TRBV15 and TRBJ2-6, the complete variable domain reads DAMVIQNPRYQVTQFGKPVTLSCSQTLNHNVMYWYQQKSSQAPKLLFHYYDKDFNNEADTPDNFQSRRPNTSFCFLDIRSPGLGDTAMYLCATRRQGTSSGANVLTFGAGSRLTVL.

This clonotype was seen only a few times. The chain combines TRBV5-1 with TRBJ2-5; maybe TRBD2 (6 bases). This CDR3 is 14 amino acids long. V lost 4 bases and J lost 1, with 11 bases in between. Germline V lookup: CDR1 SGHRS, CDR2 YFSETQ. The CDR3 spells CASSPGDFQETQYF. In DNA, the CDR3 is TGCGCCAGCAGCCCCGGGGACTTCCAAGAGACCCAGTACTTC.

The chain carries TRBV13 and TRBJ1-3; TRBD1 agrees at 10 bases. V was pared by 3 bases and J by 3 bases, with 2 bases of the junction left unmatched. The CDR3 contains 15 residues. The germline gives CDR1 PRHDT, CDR2 FYEKMQ (reference sequence). The CDR3 loop is CASSFGQGDGNTIYF. The CDR3 DNA reads as TGTGCCAGCAGCTTTGGACAGGGGGATGGAAACACCATATATTTT.

This clonotype was seen a handful of times. The rearrangement uses TRBV7-2 and TRBJ2-7; 13 nucleotides agree with TRBD2. Germline V gene lookup returns CDR1 SGHTA and CDR2 FQGNSA. This CDR3 is 15 amino acids long. The J segment lost 5 bases and the V segment lost 3 bases, leaving 4 bases of the junction unmatched. The CDR3 DNA is TGTGCCAGCAGCTTGACTAGCGGGGGGTGGGACGAGCAGTACTTC. Protein sequence: CASSLTSGGWDEQYF.

The sample holds a few counts of this clonotype. J is TRBJ2-1 and V is TRBV9; the D is unclear. V lost 4 bases and J 9 bases, leaving 17 bases between the germline ends. Germline V gene lookup returns CDR1 SGDLS and CDR2 YYNGEE. The CDR3 contains 14 residues. CDR3 bases: TGTGCCAGCAGCAGAGATGGCTTAGTTACTGAGCAGTTCTTC. Translation gives CASSRDGLVTEQFF.

This chain uses TRBV28 with TRBJ2-1, with 9 positions matching TRBD2. The ends lost 7 bases at V and 7 bases at J; junction bases unmatched: 11. This CDR3 region has 15 residues. CDR1 and CDR2 from the germline V gene are MDHEN and SYDVKM. The CDR3 spells CASNPSGLASNEQFF. Here the CDR3 DNA reads TGTGCCAGCAACCCTTCGGGACTAGCTTCTAATGAGCAGTTCTTC. Using reference TRBV28 and TRBJ2-1 for the parts outside the CDR3, the full variable domain is DVKVTQSSRYLVKRTGEKVFLECVQDMDHENMFWYRQDPGLGLRLIYFSYDVKMKEKGDIPEGYSVSREKKERFSLILESASTNQTSMYLCASNPSGLASNEQFFGPGTRLTVL.

The genes are TRBV5-1 and TRBJ1-4, with D possibly TRBD1 on 6 matching bases. Germline V gives CDR1 SGHRS, CDR2 YFSETQ. The CDR3 runs 14 residues. Trimming shortened V by 4 bases and J by 4 bases, and 11 bases separated the two germline ends. The CDR3 nucleotides read TGCGCCAGCAGCCGGGACAACGGTAATGAAAAACTGTTTTTT. Translated, it gives CASSRDNGNEKLFF.

This clonotype was detected many times. The chain employs TRBV25-1 and TRBJ2-3; D is unclear. Trimming left V 2 bases short and J 2 bases short, with 11 bases between. Per germline, CDR1 MGHDK and CDR2 SYGVNS. CDR3 length equals 15 residues. CDR3 protein: CASSETGRYTDTQYF. CDR3 DNA: TGTGCCAGCAGTGAAACGGGCAGGTACACAGATACGCAGTATTTT.

V is TRBV5-5 and J is TRBJ2-1; D tentatively reads TRBD1 or TRBD2 (5 bases each). The ends were cut back, 3 bases at V and 7 bases at J, with 14 bases in the middle. CDR1 and CDR2 (germline): SGHKS, YYEKEE (reference sequence). CDR3 size: 14 residues. For the CDR3, the DNA is TGTGCCAGCAGCTGGGGTTCGGGGCTTAATGAGCAGTTCTTC. Its translation: CASSWGSGLNEQFF.

As regards this clonotype: A much larger clone differs by one base, so this may be a read error. The V gene is TRBV4-3, the J gene TRBJ1-4; D is possibly TRBD1 (6 bases). Trimming removed 0 bases at V and 9 bases at J, with 20 bases between. The germline CDR1 and CDR2 sequences are LGHNA and YSLEER. The CDR3 extends over 17 amino acids. The CDR3 here is CASSQDFMGGGVKKLFF. CDR3 in DNA: TGCGCCAGCAGCCAAGATTTCATGGGGGGCGGGGTTAAAAAACTGTTTTTT.

This clonotype came up many times. CDR3 in DNA: TGTGCCAGCAGTTACGAGAATGAGCAGTTCTTC. Its protein is CASSYENEQFF. This chain connects TRBV6-5 to TRBJ2-1, with D hard to call. The CDR3 covers 11 residues. CDR1 and CDR2 (germline): MNHEY, SVGAGI. V was cut by 2 bases and J by 7 bases, with 3 bases left in between.

This clonotype occurred a few times. V gene TRBV20-1 combines with J gene TRBJ2-1; TRBD2 agrees at 14 bases. Germline CDR1 and CDR2: DFQATT and SNEGSKA (reference sequence). The J segment lost 0 bases and the V segment lost 1 base, leaving 8 bases of the junction unmatched. This CDR3 region has 19 residues. The DNA for the CDR3 is TGCAGTGCTAGAGCCGGGACTAGCGGGGGATACCTCTCCTACAATGAGCAGTTCTTC. As protein: CSARAGTSGGYLSYNEQFF.